The 6 T cell receptor beta chains below come from one sample, sequenced in a study of T-cell memory formation after mild COVID-19. TCRdb independently ran MiXCR on the 5' RACE reads; one entry per CDR3 protein. The sample includes some 120,000 distinct CDR3 sequences, about a sixth of them seen just once. Sequencing input: PBMCs or a T cell subset sorted from them (not recorded which). These receptors were obtained from an adult woman who had mild COVID-19 (a few samples of this study predate the infection). Cell type and time point are not known.

A few counts support this clonotype. The chain links TRBV11-3 to TRBJ2-7, with D perhaps being TRBD1 or TRBD2 (6 bases each). The CDR3 spans 13 residues. Looked up from germline, CDR1 is SGHNT and CDR2 is YENEEA. V was trimmed by 5 bases and J by 5 bases, leaving 13 bases between them. The CDR3 bases are TGTGCCAGCAGCCCGAGGGGGGCCCACGAGCAGTACTTC. Encoded protein: CASSPRGAHEQYF.

This clonotype was detected a few times. In DNA, the CDR3 is TGTGCCAGCAGCTTGGGACAGGGGCTATGGGGCTACGAGCAGTACTTC. Translation gives CASSLGQGLWGYEQYF. This chain uses TRBV5-8 with TRBJ2-7, with 8 nucleotides matching TRBD1. Germline values: CDR1 SGHTS, CDR2 YDEGEE. This CDR3 is 16 amino acids long. The V segment lost 0 bases and the J segment 3 bases; nucleotides outside the gene matches: 8.

This chain connects TRBV28 to TRBJ2-1; TRBD1 aligns across 8 bases. Germline V lookup: CDR1 MDHEN, CDR2 SYDVKM. The CDR3 covers 15 residues. J lost 7 bases, V lost 2 bases, and 7 bases had no gene match. The CDR3 region has the DNA TGTGCCAGCAGTTTACAAACGACAGGGGTAAATGAGCAGTTCTTC. This sequence encodes CASSLQTTGVNEQFF.

This clonotype was seen a few times. The gene calls are TRBV7-6 and TRBJ2-7; D may be TRBD2 (6 bases). This CDR3 is 14 amino acids long. The V gene lost 5 bases and the J gene lost 2 bases, with 13 bases spanning the gap. Germline-derived CDR1 and CDR2 are SGHVS and FNYEAQ. This CDR3 reads CASSPRLDPYEQYF. DNA for the CDR3: TGTGCCAGCAGCCCGCGACTAGACCCCTACGAGCAGTACTTC.

The V and J genes are TRBV10-3 and TRBJ2-3; 9 bases match TRBD2. The CDR3 loop spans 14 amino acids. Losses at the gene ends were 4 bases for V and 4 bases for J; bases not matched to a gene: 3. CDR1 and CDR2 (germline): ENHRY, SYGVKD. The CDR3 coding sequence is TGTGCCATCAGTGCGGAGCGGGGGGCAGATACGCAGTATTTT. Encoded protein: CAISAERGADTQYF.

The V and J genes are TRBV4-1 and TRBJ1-6; TRBD1 is a possible D gene (5 bases). CDR3 length: 17 residues. V lost 0 bases to trimming and J lost 8 bases, with 17 bases between them. CDR1 MGHRA and CDR2 YSYEKL come from the germline V gene. The CDR3 DNA is TGCGCCAGCAGCCAAGATCCACCTGACAGTGTATATTCACCCCTCCACTTT. This translates into CASSQDPPDSVYSPLHF.